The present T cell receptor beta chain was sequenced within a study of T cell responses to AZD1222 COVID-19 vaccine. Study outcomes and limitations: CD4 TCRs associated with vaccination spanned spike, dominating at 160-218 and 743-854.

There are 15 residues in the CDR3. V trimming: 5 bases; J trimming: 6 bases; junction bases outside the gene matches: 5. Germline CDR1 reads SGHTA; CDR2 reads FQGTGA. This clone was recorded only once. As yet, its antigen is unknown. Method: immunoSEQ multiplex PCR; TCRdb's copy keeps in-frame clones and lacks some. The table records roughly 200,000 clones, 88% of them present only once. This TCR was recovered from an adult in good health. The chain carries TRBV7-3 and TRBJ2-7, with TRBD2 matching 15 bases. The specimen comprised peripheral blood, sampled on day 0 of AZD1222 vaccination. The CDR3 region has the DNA TGTGCCAGCAGCATGGGACTAGCGGGGGGTAGCGAGCAGTACTTC. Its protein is CASSMGLAGGSEQYF.